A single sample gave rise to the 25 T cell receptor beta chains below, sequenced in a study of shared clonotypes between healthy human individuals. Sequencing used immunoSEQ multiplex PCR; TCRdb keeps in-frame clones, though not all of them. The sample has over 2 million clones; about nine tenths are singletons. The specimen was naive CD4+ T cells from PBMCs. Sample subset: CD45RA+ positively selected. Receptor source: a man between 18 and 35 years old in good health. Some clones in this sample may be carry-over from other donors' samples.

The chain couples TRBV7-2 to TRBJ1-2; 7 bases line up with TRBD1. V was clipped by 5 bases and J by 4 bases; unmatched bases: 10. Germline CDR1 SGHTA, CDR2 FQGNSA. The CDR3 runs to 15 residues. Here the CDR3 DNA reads TGTGCCAGCAGCCTGGGTAGGGCAGGGGGCTATGGCTACACCTTC. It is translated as CASSLGRAGGYGYTF.

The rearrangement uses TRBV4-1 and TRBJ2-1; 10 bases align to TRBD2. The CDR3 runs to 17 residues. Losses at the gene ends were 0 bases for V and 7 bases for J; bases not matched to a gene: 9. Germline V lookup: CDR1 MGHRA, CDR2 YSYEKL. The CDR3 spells CASSQDLLAGARNEQFF. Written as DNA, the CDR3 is TGCGCCAGCAGCCAAGATCTCCTAGCGGGAGCTCGGAATGAGCAGTTCTTC.

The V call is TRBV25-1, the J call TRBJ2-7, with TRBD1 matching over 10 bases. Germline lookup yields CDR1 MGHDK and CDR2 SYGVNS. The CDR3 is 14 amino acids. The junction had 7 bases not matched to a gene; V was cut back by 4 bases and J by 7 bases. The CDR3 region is CASSVGTGDREQYF. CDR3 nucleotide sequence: TGTGCCAGCAGTGTAGGGACAGGGGATAGGGAGCAGTACTTC.

CDR3 amino acids: CASSLAPGGISNEQFF. The DNA for the CDR3 is TGTGCCAGCAGCTTAGCACCGGGAGGCATTTCCAATGAGCAGTTCTTC. The V gene is TRBV7-9, the J gene TRBJ2-1; 7 bases align to TRBD2. V was pared by 0 bases and J by 6 bases, with 8 bases of the junction left unmatched. Germline assignment: CDR1 SEHNR and CDR2 FQNEAQ (reference sequence). This CDR3 is 16 amino acids long.

In nucleotides, the CDR3 is TGTGCCAGCAGCCCTTACAGGCCTCCAAGCGGGCAGTACTTC. Amino acid sequence: CASSPYRPPSGQYF. This sequence joins TRBV28 and TRBJ2-5; maybe TRBD2 (6 bases). V was cut by 6 bases and J by 11 bases, with 22 bases left in between. There are 14 residues in the CDR3. The germline CDR1 and CDR2 sequences are MDHEN and SYDVKM.

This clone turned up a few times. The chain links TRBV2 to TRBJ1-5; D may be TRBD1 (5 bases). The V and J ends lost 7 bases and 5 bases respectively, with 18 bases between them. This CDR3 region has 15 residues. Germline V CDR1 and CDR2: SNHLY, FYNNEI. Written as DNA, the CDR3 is TGTGCCAGCAATGTAGGAGGGGTCAGCGATCAGCCCCAGCATTTT. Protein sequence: CASNVGGVSDQPQHF.

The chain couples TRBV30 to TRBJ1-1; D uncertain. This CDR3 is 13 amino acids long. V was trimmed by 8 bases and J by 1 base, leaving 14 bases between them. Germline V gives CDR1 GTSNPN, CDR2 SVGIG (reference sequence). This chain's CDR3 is CAVVPGRNTEAFF. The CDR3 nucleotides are TGTGCCGTCGTCCCTGGGCGGAACACTGAAGCTTTCTTT.

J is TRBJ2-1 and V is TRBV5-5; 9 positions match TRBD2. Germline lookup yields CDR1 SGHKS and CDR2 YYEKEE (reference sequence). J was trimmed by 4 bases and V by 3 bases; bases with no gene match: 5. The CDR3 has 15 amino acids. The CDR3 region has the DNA TGTGCCAGCAGCTCTTGGCTAGCGGGATACAATGAGCAGTTCTTC. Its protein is CASSSWLAGYNEQFF.

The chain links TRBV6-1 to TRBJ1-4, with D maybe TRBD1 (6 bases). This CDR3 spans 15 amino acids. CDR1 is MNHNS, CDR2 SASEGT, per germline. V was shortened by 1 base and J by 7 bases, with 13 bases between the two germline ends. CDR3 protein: CASSEVRGGGEKLFF. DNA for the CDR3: TGTGCCAGCAGTGAAGTGAGGGGAGGGGGTGAAAAACTGTTTTTT.

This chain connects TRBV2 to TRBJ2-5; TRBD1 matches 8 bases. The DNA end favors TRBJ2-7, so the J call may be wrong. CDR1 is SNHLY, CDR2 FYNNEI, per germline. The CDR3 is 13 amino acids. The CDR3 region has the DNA TGTGCCAGCAGTTCAGGGGGCCCCTACGAGCAGTACTTC. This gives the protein CASSSGGPYEQYF.

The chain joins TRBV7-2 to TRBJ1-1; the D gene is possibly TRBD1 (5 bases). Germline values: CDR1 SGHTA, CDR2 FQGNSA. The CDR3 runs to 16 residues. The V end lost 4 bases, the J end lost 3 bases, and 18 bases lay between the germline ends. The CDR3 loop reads CASSSRRTVTDTEAFF. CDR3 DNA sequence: TGTGCCAGCAGCTCCCGAAGAACGGTGACAGACACTGAAGCTTTCTTT.

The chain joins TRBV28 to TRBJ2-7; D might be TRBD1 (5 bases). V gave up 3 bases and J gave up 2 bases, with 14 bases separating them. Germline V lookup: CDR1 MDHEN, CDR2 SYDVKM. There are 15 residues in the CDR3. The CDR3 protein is CASSLAPRATYEQYF. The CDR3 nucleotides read TGTGCCAGCAGTTTGGCCCCCAGGGCTACCTACGAGCAGTACTTC.

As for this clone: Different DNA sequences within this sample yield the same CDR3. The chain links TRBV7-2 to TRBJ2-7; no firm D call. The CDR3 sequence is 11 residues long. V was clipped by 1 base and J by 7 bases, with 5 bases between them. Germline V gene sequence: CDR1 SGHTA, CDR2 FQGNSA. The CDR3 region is CASSLGREQYF. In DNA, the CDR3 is TGTGCCAGCAGCTTAGGTCGGGAGCAGTACTTC.

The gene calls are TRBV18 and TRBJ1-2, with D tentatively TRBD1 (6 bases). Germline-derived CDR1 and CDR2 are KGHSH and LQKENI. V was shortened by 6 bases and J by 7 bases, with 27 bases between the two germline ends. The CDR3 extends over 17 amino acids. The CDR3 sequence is CASSLDGQPQRDGGYTF. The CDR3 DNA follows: TGTGCCAGCTCCCTGGATGGACAGCCGCAAAGGGATGGTGGCTACACCTTC. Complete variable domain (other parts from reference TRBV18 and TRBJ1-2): NAGVMQNPRHLVRRRGQEARLRCSPMKGHSHVYWYRQLPEEGLKFMVYLQKENIIDESGMPKERFSAEFPKEGPSILRIQQVVRGDSAAYFCASSLDGQPQRDGGYTFGSGTRLTVV.

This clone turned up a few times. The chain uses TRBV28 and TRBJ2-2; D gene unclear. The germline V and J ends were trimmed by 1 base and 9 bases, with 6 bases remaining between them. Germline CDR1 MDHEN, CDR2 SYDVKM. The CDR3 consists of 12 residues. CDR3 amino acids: CASSLLLRELFF. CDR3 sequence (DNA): TGTGCCAGCAGTTTATTATTGCGGGAGCTGTTTTTT.

CDR3 sequence: CASSSPGLADSYNEQFF. The CDR3 DNA follows: TGTGCCAGCAGCTCGCCCGGTCTAGCGGACTCCTACAATGAGCAGTTCTTC. The chain carries TRBV5-6 and TRBJ2-1, with 7 nucleotides matching TRBD2. V shed 3 bases and J 0 bases; nucleotides not matched to a gene: 9. This CDR3 region has 17 residues. Germline V gene data show CDR1 as SGHDT and CDR2 as YYEEEE.

This CDR3 is CASSEARRPRYNEQFF. CDR3 in DNA: TGTGCCAGCAGTGAAGCAAGGAGGCCGCGCTACAATGAGCAGTTCTTC. The chain carries TRBV6-1 and TRBJ2-1; tentative D call: TRBD2 (5 bases). Germline CDR1 MNHNS, CDR2 SASEGT. This CDR3 spans 16 amino acids. Deletions cut 0 bases from V and 3 bases from J, with 12 bases between.

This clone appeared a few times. The CDR3 nucleotides read TGTGCCAGCAGCTTAATTGCCGGGGGCGAGGGCTACACCTTC. Protein sequence: CASSLIAGGEGYTF. This chain uses TRBV7-9 with TRBJ1-2; tentatively, D is TRBD1 (6 bases). V lost 2 bases to trimming and J lost 8 bases, with 15 bases between them. CDR1 and CDR2 from the germline V gene are SEHNR and FQNEAQ (reference sequence). CDR3 length: 14 amino acids.

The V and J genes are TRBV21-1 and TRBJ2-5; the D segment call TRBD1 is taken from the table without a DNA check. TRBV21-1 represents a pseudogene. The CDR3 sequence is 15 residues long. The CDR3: CASSNGRGKQETQYF. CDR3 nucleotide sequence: TGTGCCAGCAGCAACGGCAGGGGAAAACAAGAGACCCAGTACTTC.

The CDR3 loop reads CASSLGSETGGAFF. For the CDR3, the DNA is TGTGCCAGCAGCTTAGGCTCCGAGACAGGGGGGGCTTTCTTT. V usage is TRBV7-3 and J usage is TRBJ1-1; 9 nucleotides align to TRBD1. From germline, CDR1 is SGHTA and CDR2 FQGTGA. CDR3 length: 14 residues. V dropped 2 bases and J dropped 11; count of bases not matched to a gene: 9.

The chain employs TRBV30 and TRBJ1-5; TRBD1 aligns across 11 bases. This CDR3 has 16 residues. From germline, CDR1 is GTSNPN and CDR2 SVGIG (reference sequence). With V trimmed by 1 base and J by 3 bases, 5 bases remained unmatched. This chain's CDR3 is CAWSAYGQGANQPQHF. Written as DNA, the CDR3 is TGTGCCTGGAGTGCCTACGGACAGGGGGCCAATCAGCCCCAGCATTTT.

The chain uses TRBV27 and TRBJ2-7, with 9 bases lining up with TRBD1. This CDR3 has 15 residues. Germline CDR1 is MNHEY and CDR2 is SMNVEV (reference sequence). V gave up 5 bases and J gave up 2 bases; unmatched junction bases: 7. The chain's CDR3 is CASSPYRTGAYEQYF. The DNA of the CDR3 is TGTGCCAGCAGTCCCTACCGGACAGGGGCCTACGAGCAGTACTTC.

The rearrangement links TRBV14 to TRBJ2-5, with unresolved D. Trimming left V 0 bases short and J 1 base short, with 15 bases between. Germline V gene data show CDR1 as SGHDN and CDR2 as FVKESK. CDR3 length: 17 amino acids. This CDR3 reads CASSQETTLWGQETQYF. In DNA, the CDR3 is TGTGCCAGCAGCCAAGAGACGACCCTGTGGGGCCAAGAGACCCAGTACTTC.

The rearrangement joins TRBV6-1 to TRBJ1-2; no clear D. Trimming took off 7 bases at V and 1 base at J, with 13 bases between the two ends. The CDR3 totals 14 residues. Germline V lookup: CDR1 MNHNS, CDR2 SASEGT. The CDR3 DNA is TGTGCCAGCATGGCCTACGAAATTAACTATGGCTACACCTTC. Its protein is CASMAYEINYGYTF.

CDR3 bases: TGTGCCAGCAGTTTATCGGCAGTCGCTATGAACACTGAAGCTTTCTTT. This translates into CASSLSAVAMNTEAFF. The chain uses TRBV27 and TRBJ1-1; D remains unclear. Germline assignment: CDR1 MNHEY and CDR2 SMNVEV (reference sequence). V lost 0 bases, J lost 0 bases, and 11 bases lay in between. This CDR3 is 16 amino acids long.